The T cell receptor beta chain described here comes from a study of T cell responses to AZD1222 COVID-19 vaccine. Turning to this clone: The antigen is undetermined.

Broader study findings: After two AZD1222 doses, spike-specific TCR breadth and depth rose versus day 0.

Measured with immunoSEQ multiplex PCR; TCRdb has only the in-frame clones, and not every one. The data hold over 100,000 clones, with 87% observed a single time. This CDR3 has 15 amino acids. Trimming cost V 4 bases and J 7 bases; bases outside gene matches: 10. From germline, CDR1 is SGHDT and CDR2 YYEEEE. The V call is TRBV5-6, the J call TRBJ1-4; 7 bases map to TRBD1. The TCR was taken from an adult in good health. This sample comprised peripheral blood, obtained on day 0 of AZD1222 vaccination. In DNA form, the CDR3 reads TGTGCCAGCAGCACAGGACAGGTTCTGAGTGAAAAACTGTTTTTT. Protein: CASSTGQVLSEKLFF. The complete variable domain, with remaining parts taken from reference TRBV5-6 and TRBJ1-4, reads DAGVTQSPTHLIKTRGQQVTLRCSPKSGHDTVSWYQQALGQGPQFIFQYYEEEERQRGNFPDRFSGHQFPNYSSELNVNALLLGDSALYLCASSTGQVLSEKLFFGSGTQLSVL.